Listed below are T cell receptor beta chains from one sample, sequenced in a study of tumour-infiltrating T cells in Burkitt lymphoma. Measured with immunoSEQ multiplex PCR; TCRdb has only the in-frame clones, and not every one. Of about 7,100 clones listed, roughly 73% were seen once; the top ten hold roughly 39%. The sequenced sample consisted of tumor tissue. The receptors were sampled from a human donor with diffuse large B-cell lymphoma. The CDR3 runs from the conserved cysteine through the conserved F or W. The order of the fields is D gene, J gene, V gene, clone size, CDR3 DNA, CDR3 protein. A D gene is named only where the DNA matches it firmly. Only some rows state a clone size, as once, few, many or a class for expanded clones.

D: NA
J: TRBJ2-3
V: TRBV2
size: NA
DNA: TGTGCCAGCAGAAGCACAGATACGCAGTATTTT
CDR3: CASRSTDTQYF

D: NA
J: TRBJ2-5
V: TRBV2
size: few
DNA: TGTGCCAGCAGTGAAGGGGCAAAGACCCAAGAGACCCAGTACTTC
CDR3: CASSEGAKTQETQYF

D: NA
J: TRBJ2-7
V: TRBV25-1
size: NA
DNA: TGTGCCAGCAGTGAGGTCGGGGTCCCCTACGAGCAGTACTTC
CDR3: CASSEVGVPYEQYF

D: NA
J: TRBJ1-3
V: TRBV9
size: NA
DNA: TGTGCCAGCAGCTTCCCCCCGACAGTCGCTGGAAACACCATATATTTT
CDR3: CASSFPPTVAGNTIYF

D: NA
J: TRBJ1-1
V: TRBV10-3
size: few
DNA: TGTGCCATCAGTGGGTCCCAAAGGACTGAAGCTTTCTTT
CDR3: CAISGSQRTEAFF

D: TRBD1
J: TRBJ1-4
V: TRBV19
size: NA
DNA: TGTGCCAGTAGTCCCTGGACAGGGATAGGTGAAAAACTGTTTTTT
CDR3: CASSPWTGIGEKLFF

D: NA
J: TRBJ1-1
V: TRBV6-5
size: NA
DNA: TGTGCCAGCAGTCCCCTCGGGGGTGACACTGAAGCTTTCTTT
CDR3: CASSPLGGDTEAFF

D: NA
J: TRBJ2-7
V: TRBV5-4
size: NA
DNA: TGTGCCAGCAGCTTAGCTGGGATCATGACCTACGAGCAGTACTTC
CDR3: CASSLAGIMTYEQYF

D: NA
J: TRBJ2-6
V: TRBV6-1
size: NA
DNA: TGTGCCAGCAGTGAAGCCACATCTGGGGCCAACGTCCTGACTTTC
CDR3: CASSEATSGANVLTF

D: NA
J: TRBJ2-2
V: TRBV4-3
size: NA
DNA: TGCGCCAGCAGCCCGCAACGGGGTAGCGGACCGAACACCGGGGAGCTGTTTTTT
CDR3: CASSPQRGSGPNTGELFF

D: NA
J: TRBJ2-7
V: TRBV7-2
size: NA
DNA: TGTGCCGAAAGCCAGGGGGGGGCGAACGAGCAGTACTTC
CDR3: CAESQGGANEQYF

D: TRBD1
J: TRBJ1-5
V: TRBV29-1
size: NA
DNA: TGCAGCGTCACAAAACAGGGGGGGAACAATCAGCCCCAGCATTTT
CDR3: CSVTKQGGNNQPQHF

D: TRBD1
J: TRBJ2-7
V: TRBV18
size: NA
DNA: TGTGCCAGCTCACCTGCCCGACGCGACAGGGCCTCCTACGAGCAGTACTTC
CDR3: CASSPARRDRASYEQYF

D: NA
J: TRBJ1-1
V: TRBV5-4
size: NA
DNA: TGTGCCAGCAGCTTGCTAGCGTTCGAAGACACTGAAGCTTTCTTT
CDR3: CASSLLAFEDTEAFF

D: NA
J: TRBJ2-3
V: TRBV11-2
size: once
DNA: TGTGCCAGCAGCTCGGTAGCATCCGTAGATACGCAGTATTTT
CDR3: CASSSVASVDTQYF

D: TRBD1
J: TRBJ2-1
V: TRBV7-9
size: NA
DNA: TGTGCCAGCAGCTTAGTTGGGACAGGACACAATGAGCAGTTCTTC
CDR3: CASSLVGTGHNEQFF

D: NA
J: TRBJ2-7
V: TRBV10-2
size: NA
DNA: TGCGCCAGCAGTGTCCAAATGGGGGGCTCCTACGAGCAGTACTTC
CDR3: CASSVQMGGSYEQYF

D: TRBD1
J: TRBJ1-1
V: TRBV9
size: few
DNA: TGTGCCAGCAGCCCGGGGACAGGGGCAATGAACACTGAAGCTTTCTTT
CDR3: CASSPGTGAMNTEAFF

D: TRBD2
J: TRBJ2-5
V: TRBV6-6
size: NA
DNA: TGTGCCAGCAGGCGGGAGGGAGAGACCCAGTACTTC
CDR3: CASRREGETQYF

D: NA
J: TRBJ1-4
V: TRBV11-1
size: few
DNA: TGTGCCAGCAGCTTCGATAGTACGAATGAAAAACTGTTTTTT
CDR3: CASSFDSTNEKLFF

D: TRBD1
J: TRBJ1-5
V: TRBV5-1
size: NA
DNA: TGCGCCAGCAGCCCAGGGGGCGATCAGCCCCAGCATTTT
CDR3: CASSPGGDQPQHF

D: NA
J: TRBJ2-7
V: TRBV5-4
size: NA
DNA: TGTGCCAGCAGCTTGAGCCTAGCCCGGTCCTACGAGCAGTACTTC
CDR3: CASSLSLARSYEQYF

D: NA
J: TRBJ2-2
V: TRBV9
size: once
DNA: TGTGCCAGCAGCGTAGGTGGCACCGGGGAGCTGTTTTTT
CDR3: CASSVGGTGELFF

D: TRBD1
J: TRBJ1-6
V: TRBV5-4
size: NA
DNA: TGTGCCAGCAGCTTGATCGGGACAGGGGTCAATTCACCCCTCCACTTT
CDR3: CASSLIGTGVNSPLHF

D: NA
J: TRBJ2-7
V: TRBV9
size: NA
DNA: TGTGCCAGCAGCGTAGCTGGGAATTACGAGCAGTACTTC
CDR3: CASSVAGNYEQYF

D: NA
J: TRBJ2-1
V: TRBV4-1
size: few
DNA: TGCGCCAGCAGCCAGGGCATTGAGCAGTTCTTC
CDR3: CASSQGIEQFF

D: TRBD1
J: TRBJ2-7
V: TRBV5-1
size: NA
DNA: TGCGCCAGCAGCTCAAACCCCGGGACAGGGGGCTACGAGCAGTACTTC
CDR3: CASSSNPGTGGYEQYF

D: NA
J: TRBJ2-3
V: TRBV2
size: few
DNA: TGTGCCAGCAGTGTAGTTAGGATCACAGATACGCAGTATTTT
CDR3: CASSVVRITDTQYF

D: NA
J: TRBJ2-3
V: TRBV4-1
size: few
DNA: TGCGCCAGCAGCCACTTAATCGGGGACACCCCCACAGATACGCAGTATTTT
CDR3: CASSHLIGDTPTDTQYF

D: NA
J: TRBJ1-4
V: TRBV4-1
size: NA
DNA: TGCGCCAGCAGCCAAGATCTAAGGGTTGAAAAACTGTTTTTT
CDR3: CASSQDLRVEKLFF

D: NA
J: TRBJ1-2
V: TRBV5-1
size: NA
DNA: TGCGCCAGCAGCTTGACACAGGCCTATGGCTACACCTTC
CDR3: CASSLTQAYGYTF

D: NA
J: TRBJ2-7
V: TRBV18
size: NA
DNA: TGTGCCAGCTCACCGCTTGGAGCCGAGCAGTACTTC
CDR3: CASSPLGAEQYF

D: NA
J: TRBJ2-5
V: TRBV6-5
size: NA
DNA: TGTGCCAGCAGACCCACGCAGGGGTTTGGGACCCAGTACTTC
CDR3: CASRPTQGFGTQYF

D: NA
J: TRBJ1-1
V: TRBV7-6
size: NA
DNA: TGTGCCAGCAGCCCCCAGGGATCATCCACTGAAGCTTTCTTT
CDR3: CASSPQGSSTEAFF

D: NA
J: TRBJ2-7
V: TRBV2
size: NA
DNA: TGTGCCAGCAGGCCCGGGGGGTTAGGGGGAGAGCAGTACTTC
CDR3: CASRPGGLGGEQYF

D: NA
J: TRBJ2-7
V: TRBV5-6
size: NA
DNA: TGTGCCAGCAGTAGTACAGTTAACTCCTACGAGCAGTACTTC
CDR3: CASSSTVNSYEQYF

D: TRBD1
J: TRBJ1-1
V: TRBV5-6
size: NA
DNA: TGTGCCAGCAGCTTAGGACAGGGATATACTGAAGCTTTCTTT
CDR3: CASSLGQGYTEAFF

D: TRBD2
J: TRBJ2-5
V: TRBV12-5
size: few
DNA: TGTGCTAGTGGTAACAGCGGGGGGGGTGAGACCCAGTACTTC
CDR3: CASGNSGGGETQYF

D: TRBD2
J: TRBJ2-3
V: TRBV4-1
size: medium-sized
DNA: TGCGCCAGCAGCCAAGCCGTAGCGGGGAATGCGGATACGCAGTATTTT
CDR3: CASSQAVAGNADTQYF